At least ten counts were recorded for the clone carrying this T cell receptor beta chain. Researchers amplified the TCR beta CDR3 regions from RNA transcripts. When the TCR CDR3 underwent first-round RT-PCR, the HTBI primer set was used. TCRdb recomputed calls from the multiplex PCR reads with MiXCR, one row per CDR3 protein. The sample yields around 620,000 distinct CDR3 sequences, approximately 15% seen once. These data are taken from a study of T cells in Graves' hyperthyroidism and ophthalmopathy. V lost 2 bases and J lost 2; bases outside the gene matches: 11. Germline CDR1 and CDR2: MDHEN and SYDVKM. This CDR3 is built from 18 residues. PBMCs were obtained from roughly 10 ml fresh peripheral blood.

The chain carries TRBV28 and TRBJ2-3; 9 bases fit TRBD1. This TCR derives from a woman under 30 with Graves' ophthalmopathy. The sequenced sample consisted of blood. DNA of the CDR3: TGTGCCAGCAGTTTAGGAACAGGGGGCCGGTTGCCCACAGATACGCAGTATTTT. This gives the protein CASSLGTGGRLPTDTQYF.